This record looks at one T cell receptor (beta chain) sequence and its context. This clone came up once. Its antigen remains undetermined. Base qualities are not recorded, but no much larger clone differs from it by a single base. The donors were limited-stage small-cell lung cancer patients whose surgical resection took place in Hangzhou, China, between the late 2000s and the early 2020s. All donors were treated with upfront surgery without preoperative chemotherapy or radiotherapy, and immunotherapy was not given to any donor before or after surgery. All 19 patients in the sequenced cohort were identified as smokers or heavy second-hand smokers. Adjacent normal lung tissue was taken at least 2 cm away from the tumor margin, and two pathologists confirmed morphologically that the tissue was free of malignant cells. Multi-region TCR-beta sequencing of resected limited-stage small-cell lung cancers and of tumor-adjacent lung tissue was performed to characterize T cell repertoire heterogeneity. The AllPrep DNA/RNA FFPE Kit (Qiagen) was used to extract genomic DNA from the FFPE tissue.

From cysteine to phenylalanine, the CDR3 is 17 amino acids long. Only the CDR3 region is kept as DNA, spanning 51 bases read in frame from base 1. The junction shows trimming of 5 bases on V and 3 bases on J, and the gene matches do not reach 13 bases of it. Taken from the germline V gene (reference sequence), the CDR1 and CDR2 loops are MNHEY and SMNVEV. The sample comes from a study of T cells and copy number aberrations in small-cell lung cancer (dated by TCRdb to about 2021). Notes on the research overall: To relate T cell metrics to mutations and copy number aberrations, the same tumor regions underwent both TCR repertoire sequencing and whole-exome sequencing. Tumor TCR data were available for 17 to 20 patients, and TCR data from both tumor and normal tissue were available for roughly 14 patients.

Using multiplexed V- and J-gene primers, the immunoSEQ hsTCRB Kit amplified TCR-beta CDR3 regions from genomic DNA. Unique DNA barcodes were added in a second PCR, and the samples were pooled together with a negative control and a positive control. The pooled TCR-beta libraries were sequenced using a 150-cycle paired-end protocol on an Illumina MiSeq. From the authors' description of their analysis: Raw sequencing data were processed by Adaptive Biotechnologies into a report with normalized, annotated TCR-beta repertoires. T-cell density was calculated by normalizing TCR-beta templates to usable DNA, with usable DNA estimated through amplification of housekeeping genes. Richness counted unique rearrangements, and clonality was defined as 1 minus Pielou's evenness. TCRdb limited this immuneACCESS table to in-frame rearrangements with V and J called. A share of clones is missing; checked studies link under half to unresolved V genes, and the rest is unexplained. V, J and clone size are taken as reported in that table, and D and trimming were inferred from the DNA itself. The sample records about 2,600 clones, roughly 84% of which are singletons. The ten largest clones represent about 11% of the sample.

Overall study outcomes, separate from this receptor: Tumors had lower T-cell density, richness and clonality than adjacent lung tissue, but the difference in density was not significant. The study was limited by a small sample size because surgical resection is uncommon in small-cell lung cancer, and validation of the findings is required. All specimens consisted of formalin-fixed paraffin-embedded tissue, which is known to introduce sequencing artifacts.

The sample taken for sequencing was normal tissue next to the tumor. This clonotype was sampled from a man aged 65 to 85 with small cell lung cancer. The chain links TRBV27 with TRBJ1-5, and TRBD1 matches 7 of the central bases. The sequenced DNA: TGTGCCAGCAGTCCTCATGGACAGGTGCGGGACAATCAGCCCCAGCATTTT. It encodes CASSPHGQVRDNQPQHF.